The T cell receptor (beta chain) described here comes from a study of cytomegalovirus exposure and HLA in healthy donors. Study-level points and caveats: TRBV6-2, TRBV6-3 and other indistinguishable V segments were excluded.

On this clone itself: The antigen is unknown.

Vbeta (60) and Jbeta (13) primers were used in the PCR. The method was immunoSEQ multiplex PCR; TCRdb's version includes in-frame clones alone and lacks a portion of them. The table lists roughly 200,000 clones, around 76% of them singletons. V was clipped by 0 bases and J by 1 base; unmatched bases: 16. Germline V lookup: CDR1 SGHRS, CDR2 YFSETQ. The CDR3 totals 22 residues. The chain uses TRBV5-1 and TRBJ2-1; 13 nucleotides match TRBD2. The sequence derives from a man in his thirties or forties in good health and CMV-seronegative. What was sequenced was PBMCs. The CDR3 spells CASSLAAGLAGIERVSYNEQFF. In DNA, the CDR3 is TGCGCCAGCAGCTTGGCTGCGGGACTAGCGGGAATTGAGAGGGTGTCCTACAATGAGCAGTTCTTC.